This TCR beta chain originates from a study of shared clonotypes between healthy human individuals. Study observations and caveats: Relative to memory subsets, naive subsets generally showed larger estimated richness.

This clone has at least ten counts. Its antigen is as yet unknown. TCRdb's table, derived via immunoSEQ multiplex PCR, lists solely in-frame clones and lacks some. The sample contains about 120,000 clones, about 63% of which appear only once. The CDR3 runs 14 residues. Per the germline V gene, CDR1 is MRHNA and CDR2 is SNTAGT. Unmatched junction bases numbered 6, after V lost 5 bases and J lost 6 bases. This TCR was recovered from a young woman in good health. The V gene is TRBV6-4, the J gene TRBJ2-7; 11 bases agree with TRBD1. The source material was memory CD8+ T cells sorted from blood. Subset indicated: CD45RO+ cells pooled with CCR7-negative TemRA cells. This CDR3 reads CASSLGTGGGEQYF. The CDR3 nucleotides read TGTGCCAGCAGTCTCGGGACAGGGGGTGGCGAGCAGTACTTC.